One and the same sample provided the 15 T cell receptor beta chains below, sequenced in a study of control samples from healthy donors and cancer patients. Libraries were prepared by immunoSEQ multiplex PCR; TCRdb keeps only in-frame clonotypes and omits some of them. This sample has 70,000 to 100,000 clones, with 85% to 90% found just once. The source material was blood. The source is a woman in her sixties or seventies in good health.

V usage is TRBV19 and J usage is TRBJ1-1, with 7 bases lining up with TRBD1. This CDR3 contains 16 residues. Germline V gene sequence: CDR1 LNHDA, CDR2 SQIVND (reference sequence). J gave up 2 bases and V 6 bases, and 12 bases lay outside the gene matches. The CDR3: CASSRPRGGQNTEAFF. CDR3 in DNA: TGTGCCAGTAGCCGCCCTCGAGGGGGCCAAAACACTGAAGCTTTCTTT.

V and J are TRBV6-5 and TRBJ2-1; D may be TRBD2 (7 bases). Trimming shortened V by 7 bases and J by 7 bases, and 20 bases separated the two germline ends. The CDR3 runs 15 residues. Germline V gene sequence: CDR1 MNHEY, CDR2 SVGAGI. The CDR3 loop reads CASTSASGGGNEQFF. For the CDR3, the DNA is TGTGCCAGCACTTCCGCTAGCGGAGGGGGGAATGAGCAGTTCTTC.

To note about this clone: This specimen includes other DNA sequences encoding the same CDR3. The chain carries TRBV14 and TRBJ1-5; D possibly corresponds to TRBD1 (6 bases). The CDR3 length is 15 residues. The germline gives CDR1 SGHDN, CDR2 FVKESK. V shed 0 bases and J shed 6 bases, with 12 bases lying between them. The CDR3 sequence is CASSQDRGGGQPQHF. The DNA of the CDR3 is TGTGCCAGCAGCCAAGACAGGGGAGGGGGTCAGCCCCAGCATTTT. Drawing the rest from reference TRBV14 and TRBJ1-5, the complete variable domain is EAGVTQFPSHSVIEKGQTVTLRCDPISGHDNLYWYRRVMGKEIKFLLHFVKESKQDESGMPNNRFLAERTGGTYSTLKVQPAELEDSGVYFCASSQDRGGGQPQHFGDGTRLSIL.

The genes are TRBV30 and TRBJ1-1; TRBD1 is a possible D gene (6 bases). The V gene lost 1 base and the J gene lost 1 base, with 10 bases spanning the gap. Germline V gene lookup returns CDR1 GTSNPN and CDR2 SVGIG (reference sequence). CDR3 length: 14 residues. CDR3 region: CAWSGRGRNTEAFF. In nucleotides, the CDR3 is TGTGCCTGGAGTGGCAGGGGCAGGAACACTGAAGCTTTCTTT.

The rearrangement uses TRBV19 and TRBJ2-5, with D perhaps given as TRBD1 or TRBD2 (5 bases each). The length of the CDR3 is 13 residues. Trimming took off 2 bases at V and 5 bases at J, with 9 bases between the two ends. CDR1 and CDR2 (germline): LNHDA, SQIVND (reference sequence). The chain's CDR3 is CASSISGRETQYF. The CDR3 DNA reads as TGTGCCAGTAGTATATCGGGGCGGGAGACCCAGTACTTC.

The V call is TRBV19, the J call TRBJ1-1; TRBD1 aligns across 9 bases. The trim removed 5 bases at V and 0 bases at J, leaving 1 base unmatched. Germline CDR1 LNHDA, CDR2 SQIVND (reference sequence). CDR3 length equals 14 residues. The CDR3 nucleotides are TGTGCCAGTAGTCGGACAGGGGTGAACACTGAAGCTTTCTTT. Translating it yields CASSRTGVNTEAFF.

This clone was counted once. The same CDR3 also results from other DNA sequences found in this sample. The chain couples TRBV11-3 to TRBJ1-3; possibly TRBD1 for D (6 bases). This CDR3 has 14 amino acids. Between the trimmed V and J ends, which lost 8 bases and 4 bases, there was a span of 15 bases. Germline V CDR1 and CDR2: SGHNT, YENEEA. The CDR3 bases are TGTGCCAGCGGCCGGACAGACTCCGGAAACACCATATATTTT. This gives the protein CASGRTDSGNTIYF.

The V gene is TRBV5-1, the J gene TRBJ2-3; 7 positions agree with TRBD2. CDR3 size: 21 residues. V lost 2 bases, J lost 6 bases, and 27 bases stayed unmatched. Looked up from germline, CDR1 is SGHRS and CDR2 is YFSETQ. The CDR3 DNA follows: TGCGCCAGCAGCTTTACCCCCCCCGGGAGCGGGGACCCTTTGTGGGCGGATACGCAGTATTTT. It codes for CASSFTPPGSGDPLWADTQYF.

The V call is TRBV6-5, the J call TRBJ2-1, with 7 bases that match TRBD2. The CDR3 sequence is 13 residues long. V trimming: 7 bases; J trimming: 6 bases; junction bases outside the gene matches: 6. The germline V gene has CDR1 MNHEY and CDR2 SVGAGI. CDR3 DNA: TGTGCCAGCATGCCGGGGGGTGGCAATGAGCAGTTCTTC. This sequence encodes CASMPGGGNEQFF.

The chain links TRBV7-9 to TRBJ2-3; D tentatively fits TRBD1 or TRBD2 (6 bases each). Trimming left V 5 bases short and J 4 bases short, with 10 bases between. This CDR3 is built from 13 residues. The germline V gene encodes CDR1 SEHNR and CDR2 FQNEAQ (reference sequence). The CDR3 loop reads CASSQRGADTQYF. The CDR3 DNA sequence: TGTGCCAGCAGCCAGAGGGGGGCAGATACGCAGTATTTT. The whole variable domain, remainder taken from reference TRBV7-9 and TRBJ2-3, is DTGVSQNPRHKITKRGQNVTFRCDPISEHNRLYWYRQTLGQGPEFLTYFQNEAQLEKSRLLSDRFSAERPKGSFSTLEIQRTEQGDSAMYLCASSQRGADTQYFGPGTRLTVL.

The chain uses TRBV6-5 and TRBJ1-1; D call uncertain. With 5 bases removed from V and 8 bases from J, the gap between germline ends came to 12 bases. Per the germline V gene, CDR1 is MNHEY and CDR2 is SVGAGI. This CDR3 contains 12 residues. Written as DNA, the CDR3 is TGTGCCAGCAGTAACCAGTTTGAGGAAGCTTTCTTT. Translating gives CASSNQFEEAFF.

This chain joins TRBV6-5 and TRBJ1-1; no clear D. This CDR3 contains 13 residues. Germline values: CDR1 MNHEY, CDR2 SVGAGI. The V end was cut by 2 bases, the J end by 4 bases, with 8 bases between. CDR3 sequence: CASSYGATTEAFF. The CDR3 DNA sequence: TGTGCCAGCAGTTACGGAGCGACCACTGAAGCTTTCTTT.

This clone was seen just once. The rearrangement joins TRBV7-9 to TRBJ2-1; D might be TRBD1 (6 bases). The germline CDR1 and CDR2 sequences are SEHNR and FQNEAQ (reference sequence). The V end lost 5 bases, the J end lost 10 bases, and 15 bases lay between the germline ends. This CDR3 has 13 amino acids. CDR3: CASSSGQSGEQFF. In DNA, the CDR3 is TGTGCCAGCAGCAGCGGACAGTCGGGCGAGCAGTTCTTC.

The V and J genes are TRBV3-1 (or the pseudogene TRBV3-2) and TRBJ2-1; D may be TRBD1 (5 bases). Trimming left V 7 bases short and J 0 bases short, with 22 bases between. This CDR3 spans 18 amino acids. In germline, CDR1 is LGHDT, CDR2 YNNKEL (reference sequence). CDR3 coding DNA: TGTGCCAGCACTCCCAAGTGGGGCAGTAGGGGCTCCTACAATGAGCAGTTCTTC. Its protein product is CASTPKWGSRGSYNEQFF.

This clone was detected a few times. The CDR3 sequence: CASSYPGVGSPLHF. CDR3 sequence (DNA): TGTGCCAGCAGTTACCCGGGGGTTGGCTCACCCCTCCACTTT. This sequence joins TRBV6-5 and TRBJ1-6, with D perhaps TRBD1 (5 bases). The CDR3 contains 14 residues. Trimming stripped 2 bases from V and 10 bases from J, with 12 bases between. Germline V lookup: CDR1 MNHEY, CDR2 SVGAGI.